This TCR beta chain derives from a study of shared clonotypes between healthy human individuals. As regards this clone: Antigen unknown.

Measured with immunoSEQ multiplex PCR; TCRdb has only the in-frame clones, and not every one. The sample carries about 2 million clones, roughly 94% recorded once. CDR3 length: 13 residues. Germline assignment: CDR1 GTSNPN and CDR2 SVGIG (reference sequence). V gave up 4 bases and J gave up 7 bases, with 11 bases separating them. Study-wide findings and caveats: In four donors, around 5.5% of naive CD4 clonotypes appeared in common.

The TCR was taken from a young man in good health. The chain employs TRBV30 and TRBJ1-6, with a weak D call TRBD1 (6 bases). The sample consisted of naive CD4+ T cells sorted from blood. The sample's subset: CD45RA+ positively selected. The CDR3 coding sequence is TGTGCCTGGACAGGGGAAAGGAATTCACCCCTCCACTTT. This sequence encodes CAWTGERNSPLHF.